Below, 26 T cell receptor beta chains from the same sample are listed, as sequenced in a study of shared clonotypes between healthy human individuals. Repertoires were generated with immunoSEQ multiplex PCR, while TCRdb's copy carries only in-frame clones and drops some. The sample lists more than 1,200,000 clones; approximately 98.5% were seen once. Sequenced input: naive CD4+ T cells sorted from blood. Subset specified: CD45RA+ positively selected. The receptors were sampled from a man aged 25-45 years in good health.

The V gene is TRBV11-3, the J gene TRBJ2-2; TRBD2 agrees at 14 bases. The V and J ends lost 5 bases and 4 bases, in that order; junction bases with no gene match: 12. The CDR3 loop spans 19 amino acids. CDR1 SGHNT and CDR2 YENEEA come from the germline V gene. CDR3 bases: TGTGCCAGCAGCAAGAGCAGACTAGCGGGAGGGCTGGGCACCGGGGAGCTGTTTTTT. It encodes CASSKSRLAGGLGTGELFF.

The chain is built from TRBV6-5 and TRBJ2-7; possibly TRBD2 for D (5 bases). The CDR3 runs to 15 residues. Germline V gives CDR1 MNHEY, CDR2 SVGAGI. V lost 0 bases and J lost 6, with 15 bases in between. The CDR3 nucleotides are TGTGCCAGCAGTTACTCGAGGGTCAGGTCGCGCGAGCAGTACTTC. It codes for CASSYSRVRSREQYF.

To note about this clone: The sample holds other DNA sequences that translate to the same CDR3. The gene calls are TRBV28 and TRBJ2-7; 11 bases align to TRBD1. This CDR3 is 15 amino acids long. The V gene's germline CDR1 is MDHEN and CDR2 SYDVKM. Unmatched junction bases numbered 4, after V lost 2 bases and J lost 4 bases. Here the CDR3 reads CASSLGGQGGYEQYF. The DNA of the CDR3 is TGTGCCAGCAGTTTAGGGGGACAGGGGGGATACGAGCAGTACTTC.

The V and J genes are TRBV27 and TRBJ2-3; D unclear. CDR1 is MNHEY and CDR2 is SMNVEV in the germline V gene (reference sequence). The length of the CDR3 is 13 residues. V dropped 6 bases and J dropped 1 base, with 8 bases sitting between them. The CDR3 loop reads CASRGSGTDTQYF. The CDR3 bases are TGTGCCAGCAGGGGTAGTGGCACAGATACGCAGTATTTT.

The chain is built from TRBV19 and TRBJ2-1; D is perhaps TRBD2 (5 bases). This CDR3 spans 14 amino acids. CDR1 is LNHDA and CDR2 is SQIVND in the germline V gene (reference sequence). The V end was cut by 6 bases, the J end by 7 bases, with 16 bases between. The CDR3 here is CASRNSEGTNEQFF. The CDR3 coding sequence is TGTGCCAGTAGAAATTCAGAGGGAACTAATGAGCAGTTCTTC.

In regard to this clone: The DNA is left out, because the CDR3 cannot be placed on it with certainty; the CDR3 is given as TCRdb lists it. V and J are TRBV5-1 and TRBJ2-7; the D call in the table, TRBD1, was not verified against the DNA. The CDR3 numbers 14 amino acids, ends counted. From germline, CDR1 is SGHRS and CDR2 YFSETQ. The CDR3 spells CASILGSPGDEQYF.

CDR3 sequence: CASSQDRAGANVLTF. CDR3 DNA: TGTGCCAGCAGCCAAGATAGGGCTGGGGCCAACGTCCTGACTTTC. V usage is TRBV5-4 and J usage is TRBJ2-6; D not resolved. The length of the CDR3 is 15 residues. The V gene's germline CDR1 is SGHNT and CDR2 YYREEE (reference sequence). V lost 4 bases and J lost 2, with 10 bases in between.

The chain uses TRBV12-5 and TRBJ1-1, with D possibly matching TRBD1 (6 bases). The CDR3 contains 16 residues. V was shortened by 7 bases and J by 4 bases, with 22 bases between the two germline ends. Germline V lookup: CDR1 LGHNT, CDR2 FRNRAP. The CDR3 here is CASARRGGGNFTEAFF. CDR3 in DNA: TGTGCTAGTGCTAGACGTGGGGGCGGAAATTTCACTGAAGCTTTCTTT.

The rearrangement links TRBV7-9 to TRBJ1-1; D is perhaps TRBD1 (5 bases). This CDR3 has 16 residues. Germline loops: CDR1 SEHNR, CDR2 FQNEAQ (reference sequence). V was trimmed by 5 bases and J by 4 bases, leaving 20 bases between them. CDR3 nucleotides: TGTGCCAGCAGCGACGGGGCAGATCGGGTGGCCACTGAAGCTTTCTTT. Translating it yields CASSDGADRVATEAFF.

The J gene is TRBJ2-2, the V gene TRBV7-6; D may be TRBD1 or TRBD2 (6 bases each). The CDR3 is made up of 17 amino acids. In germline, CDR1 is SGHVS, CDR2 FNYEAQ. V lost 5 bases, J lost 1 base, and 17 bases lay in between. The CDR3 DNA follows: TGTGCCAGCAGCCAACACGGGGGCGCGGGGAACACCGGGGAGCTGTTTTTT. It yields the protein CASSQHGGAGNTGELFF.

The chain recombines TRBV14 with TRBJ1-4, with 8 bases fitting TRBD1. This CDR3 is 15 amino acids long. J lost 8 bases, V lost 3 bases, and 8 bases had no gene match. The germline V gene has CDR1 SGHDN and CDR2 FVKESK. The CDR3 loop is CASSQGDRPGEKLFF. In DNA form, the CDR3 reads TGTGCCAGCAGCCAGGGGGACAGGCCGGGAGAAAAACTGTTTTTT. Using reference TRBV14 and TRBJ1-4 for the parts outside the CDR3, the full variable domain is EAGVTQFPSHSVIEKGQTVTLRCDPISGHDNLYWYRRVMGKEIKFLLHFVKESKQDESGMPNNRFLAERTGGTYSTLKVQPAELEDSGVYFCASSQGDRPGEKLFFGSGTQLSVL.

This sequence joins TRBV5-4 and TRBJ2-2, with D maybe TRBD2 (5 bases). V lost 5 bases, J lost 7 bases, and 15 bases lay in between. The CDR3 is 14 amino acids. CDR1 is SGHNT, CDR2 YYREEE, per germline (reference sequence). The CDR3 DNA follows: TGTGCCAGCAGGAAGAGGGAAGGAGACGGGGAGCTGTTTTTT. As protein: CASRKREGDGELFF.

V usage is TRBV2 and J usage is TRBJ2-3; unclear D gene. Germline V gene lookup returns CDR1 SNHLY and CDR2 FYNNEI. The length of the CDR3 is 11 residues. V lost 3 bases, J lost 5 bases, and 3 bases lay in between. The CDR3 loop reads CASSDLDTQYF. The DNA of the CDR3 is TGTGCCAGCAGTGATCTAGATACGCAGTATTTT.

The J gene is TRBJ2-7, the V gene TRBV6-6; D not resolved. The CDR3 consists of 13 residues. Trimming took off 2 bases at V and 4 bases at J, with 9 bases between the two ends. Germline CDR1 MNHNY, CDR2 SVGAGI (reference sequence). CDR3 region: CASSYTKEYEQYF. For the CDR3, the DNA is TGTGCCAGCAGTTACACCAAAGAATACGAGCAGTACTTC.

The chain employs TRBV5-1 and TRBJ2-5, with D unclear. V was trimmed by 2 bases and J by 2 bases, leaving 7 bases between them. Germline V gene lookup returns CDR1 SGHRS and CDR2 YFSETQ. CDR3 size: 13 residues. The CDR3 reads CASSFTVQETQYF. The CDR3 nucleotides read TGCGCCAGCAGCTTCACGGTACAAGAGACCCAGTACTTC.

The chain uses TRBV5-5 and TRBJ1-1; 8 bases are shared with TRBD1. Germline CDR1 and CDR2: SGHKS and YYEKEE (reference sequence). The CDR3 has 16 residues. V dropped 3 bases and J dropped 1; count of bases not matched to a gene: 8. CDR3 sequence: CASSSRPGTGNTEAFF. The DNA of the CDR3 is TGTGCCAGCAGCTCACGTCCCGGGACAGGGAACACTGAAGCTTTCTTT.

The rearrangement links TRBV9 to TRBJ2-7; a weak D match, TRBD2 (5 bases). The V gene's germline CDR1 is SGDLS and CDR2 YYNGEE. The V and J ends lost 4 bases and 0 bases respectively, with 11 bases between them. CDR3 size: 14 residues. DNA of the CDR3: TGTGCCAGCAGCCCCGGGGTAGACTCCTACGAGCAGTACTTC. Translating gives CASSPGVDSYEQYF. The complete variable domain, with remaining parts taken from reference TRBV9 and TRBJ2-7, reads DSGVTQTPKHLITATGQRVTLRCSPRSGDLSVYWYQQSLDQGLQFLIQYYNGEERAKGNILERFSAQQFPDLHSELNLSSLELGDSALYFCASSPGVDSYEQYFGPGTRLTVT.

The chain couples TRBV5-1 to TRBJ2-1; no reliable D call. Per the germline V gene, CDR1 is SGHRS and CDR2 is YFSETQ. V was pared by 1 base and J by 7 bases, with 3 bases between. CDR3 length: 11 residues. This CDR3 is CASSLQNEQFF. DNA of the CDR3: TGCGCCAGCAGCTTGCAAAATGAGCAGTTCTTC. Complete variable domain (other parts from reference TRBV5-1 and TRBJ2-1): KAGVTQTPRYLIKTRGQQVTLSCSPISGHRSVSWYQQTPGQGLQFLFEYFSETQRNKGNFPGRFSGRQFSNSRSEMNVSTLELGDSALYLCASSLQNEQFFGPGTRLTVL.

CDR3 sequence (DNA): TGTGCCAGTAGCCTAACTAGCATCGGAACAGATACGCAGTATTTT. It specifies CASSLTSIGTDTQYF. The chain employs TRBV19 and TRBJ2-3; TRBD2 might be the D (6 bases). The germline V and J ends were trimmed by 6 bases and 3 bases, with 16 bases remaining between them. From germline, CDR1 is LNHDA and CDR2 SQIVND (reference sequence). The CDR3 has 15 residues.

CDR3 DNA: TGCGCCAGCAGCCTACAGGGGACTAGCGGGAGGGGTGAGCAGTTCTTC. Protein sequence: CASSLQGTSGRGEQFF. The chain combines TRBV5-1 with TRBJ2-1, with TRBD2 matching 16 bases. The ends lost 4 bases at V and 9 bases at J; junction bases unmatched: 7. Germline CDR1 and CDR2: SGHRS and YFSETQ. The CDR3 length is 16 residues.

The chain is built from TRBV6-4 and TRBJ1-1; no clear D gene. Trimming stripped 4 bases from V and 4 bases from J, with 13 bases between. The CDR3 consists of 14 residues. Germline V gene sequence: CDR1 MRHNA, CDR2 SNTAGT. The CDR3 is CASSAMPGGTEAFF. The CDR3 nucleotides are TGTGCCAGCAGTGCCATGCCAGGTGGCACTGAAGCTTTCTTT.

This chain links TRBV11-2 with TRBJ1-4; 7 positions match TRBD1. With 1 base clipped from V and 5 bases from J, the junction kept 7 bases outside the gene matches. This CDR3 contains 16 residues. CDR1 and CDR2 (germline): SGHAT, FQNNGV. CDR3 protein: CASSLGRTGLNEKLFF. CDR3 DNA sequence: TGTGCCAGCAGCTTAGGGCGGACAGGATTAAATGAAAAACTGTTTTTT. Supplemented by reference TRBV11-2 and TRBJ1-4, the full variable domain reads EAGVAQSPRYKIIEKRQSVAFWCNPISGHATLYWYQQILGQGPKLLIQFQNNGVVDDSQLPKDRFSAERLKGVDSTLKIQPAKLEDSAVYLCASSLGRTGLNEKLFFGSGTQLSVL.

V and J are TRBV19 and TRBJ2-3, with D possibly matching TRBD1 (6 bases). Germline V lookup: CDR1 LNHDA, CDR2 SQIVND (reference sequence). The CDR3 sequence is 16 residues long. V was pared by 3 bases and J by 3 bases, with 16 bases between. Here the CDR3 reads CASSIPAGRGTDTQYF. The DNA for the CDR3 is TGTGCCAGTAGTATCCCCGCCGGCAGGGGAACAGATACGCAGTATTTT.

J is TRBJ2-1 and V is TRBV6-4; 11 bases are a match to TRBD2. Germline V gene lookup returns CDR1 MRHNA and CDR2 SNTAGT. The CDR3 has 14 residues. V was clipped by 6 bases and J by 6 bases; unmatched bases: 4. CDR3 amino acids: CASSTGTSGNEQFF. CDR3 nucleotides: TGTGCCAGCAGCACCGGGACTAGCGGCAATGAGCAGTTCTTC.

This sequence joins TRBV28 and TRBJ2-3; D not certain. Trimming stripped 5 bases from V and 3 bases from J, with 18 bases between. This CDR3 is built from 16 residues. Germline lookup yields CDR1 MDHEN and CDR2 SYDVKM. The CDR3 is CASSAPGSTFTDTQYF. The CDR3 bases are TGTGCCAGCAGTGCCCCCGGTTCAACTTTTACAGATACGCAGTATTTT. Based on the CDR3 plus reference TRBV28 and TRBJ2-3, the full variable domain is DVKVTQSSRYLVKRTGEKVFLECVQDMDHENMFWYRQDPGLGLRLIYFSYDVKMKEKGDIPEGYSVSREKKERFSLILESASTNQTSMYLCASSAPGSTFTDTQYFGPGTRLTVL.

A remark on this clone: This CDR3 is also generated by other DNA sequences in the sample. This chain links TRBV5-1 with TRBJ2-7, with TRBD2 as a possible D gene (6 bases). The V end was cut by 2 bases, the J end by 2 bases, with 8 bases between. The CDR3 has 13 residues. Germline V gene sequence: CDR1 SGHRS, CDR2 YFSETQ. The CDR3 DNA reads as TGCGCCAGCAGCTTTGCGGGGACCTACGAGCAGTACTTC. Its protein product is CASSFAGTYEQYF. Full variable domain (remainder filled in from reference TRBV5-1 and TRBJ2-7): KAGVTQTPRYLIKTRGQQVTLSCSPISGHRSVSWYQQTPGQGLQFLFEYFSETQRNKGNFPGRFSGRQFSNSRSEMNVSTLELGDSALYLCASSFAGTYEQYFGPGTRLTVT.